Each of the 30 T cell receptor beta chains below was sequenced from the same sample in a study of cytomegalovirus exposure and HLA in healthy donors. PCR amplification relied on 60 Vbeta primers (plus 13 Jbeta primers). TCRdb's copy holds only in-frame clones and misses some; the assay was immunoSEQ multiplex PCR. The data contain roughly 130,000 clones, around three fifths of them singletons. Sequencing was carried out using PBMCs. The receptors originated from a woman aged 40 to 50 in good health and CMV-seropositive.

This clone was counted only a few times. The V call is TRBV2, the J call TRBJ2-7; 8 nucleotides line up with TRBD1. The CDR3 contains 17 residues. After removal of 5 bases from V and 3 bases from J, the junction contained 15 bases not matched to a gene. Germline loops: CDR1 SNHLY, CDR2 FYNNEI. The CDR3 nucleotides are TGTGCCAGCAGTTATTCCGTCGACAGGGGAAATAGCTACGAGCAGTACTTC. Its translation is CASSYSVDRGNSYEQYF.

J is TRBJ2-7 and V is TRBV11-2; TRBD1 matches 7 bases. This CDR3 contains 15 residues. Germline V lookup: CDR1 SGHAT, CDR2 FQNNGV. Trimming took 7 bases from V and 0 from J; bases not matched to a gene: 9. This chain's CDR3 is CASTSIRDSSYEQYF. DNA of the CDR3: TGTGCCAGCACCTCAATCCGGGACAGCTCCTACGAGCAGTACTTC.

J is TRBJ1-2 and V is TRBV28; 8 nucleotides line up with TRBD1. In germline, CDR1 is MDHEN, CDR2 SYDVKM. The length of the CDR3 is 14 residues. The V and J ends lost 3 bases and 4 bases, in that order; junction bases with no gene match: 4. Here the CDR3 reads CASSLDRVIYGYTF. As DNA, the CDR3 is TGTGCCAGCAGTTTGGACAGGGTGATCTATGGCTACACCTTC.

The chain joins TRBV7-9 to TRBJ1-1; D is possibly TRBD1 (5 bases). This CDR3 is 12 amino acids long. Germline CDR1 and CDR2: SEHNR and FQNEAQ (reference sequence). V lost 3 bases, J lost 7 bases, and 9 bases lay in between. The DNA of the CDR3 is TGTGCCAGCAGCTTCAGGGATCGTGAAGCTTTCTTT. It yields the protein CASSFRDREAFF.

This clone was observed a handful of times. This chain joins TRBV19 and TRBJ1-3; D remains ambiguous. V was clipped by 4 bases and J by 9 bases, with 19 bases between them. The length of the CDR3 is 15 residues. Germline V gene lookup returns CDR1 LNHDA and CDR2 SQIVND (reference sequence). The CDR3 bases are TGTGCCAGTAGTACTCTCGACACCTCGGAGGGCACCATATATTTT. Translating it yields CASSTLDTSEGTIYF. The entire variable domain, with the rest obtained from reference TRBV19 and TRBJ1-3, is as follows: DGGITQSPKYLFRKEGQNVTLSCEQNLNHDAMYWYRQDPGQGLRLIYYSQIVNDFQKGDIAEGYSVSREKKESFPLTVTSAQKNPTAFYLCASSTLDTSEGTIYFGEGSWLTVV.

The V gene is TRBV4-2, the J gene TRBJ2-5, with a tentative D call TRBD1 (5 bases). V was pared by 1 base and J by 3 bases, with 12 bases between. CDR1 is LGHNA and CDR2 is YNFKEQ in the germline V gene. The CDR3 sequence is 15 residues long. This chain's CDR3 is CASSQVMGREETQYF. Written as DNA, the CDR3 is TGTGCCAGCAGCCAAGTAATGGGGCGTGAAGAGACCCAGTACTTC.

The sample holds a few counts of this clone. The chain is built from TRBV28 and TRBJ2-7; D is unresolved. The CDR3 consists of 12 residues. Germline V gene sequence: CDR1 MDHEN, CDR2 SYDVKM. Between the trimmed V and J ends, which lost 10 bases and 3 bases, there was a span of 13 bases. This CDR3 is CATSMIGYEQYF. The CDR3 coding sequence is TGTGCCACCTCTATGATCGGCTACGAGCAGTACTTC.

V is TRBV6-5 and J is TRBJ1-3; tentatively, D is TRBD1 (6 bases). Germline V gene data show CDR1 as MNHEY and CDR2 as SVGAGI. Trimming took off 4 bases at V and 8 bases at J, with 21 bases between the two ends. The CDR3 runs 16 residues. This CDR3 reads CASSSRTQGTGDTIYF. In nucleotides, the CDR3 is TGTGCCAGCAGTTCCAGAACACAGGGCACGGGCGACACCATATATTTT.

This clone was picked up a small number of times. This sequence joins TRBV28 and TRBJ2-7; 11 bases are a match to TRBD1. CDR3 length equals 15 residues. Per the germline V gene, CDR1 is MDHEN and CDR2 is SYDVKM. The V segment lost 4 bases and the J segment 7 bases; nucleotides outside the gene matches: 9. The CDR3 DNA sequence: TGTGCCAGCAGTTACCCCGGACAGGGGGCGAGGGAGCAGTACTTC. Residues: CASSYPGQGAREQYF.

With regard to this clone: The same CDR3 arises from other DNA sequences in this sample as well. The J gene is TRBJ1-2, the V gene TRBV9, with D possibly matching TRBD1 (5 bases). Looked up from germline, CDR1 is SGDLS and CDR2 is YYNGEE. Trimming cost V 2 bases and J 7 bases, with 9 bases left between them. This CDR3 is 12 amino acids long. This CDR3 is CASSVRGGGYTF. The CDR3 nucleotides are TGTGCCAGCAGCGTCCGGGGGGGTGGCTACACCTTC. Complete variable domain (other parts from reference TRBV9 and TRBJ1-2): DSGVTQTPKHLITATGQRVTLRCSPRSGDLSVYWYQQSLDQGLQFLIQYYNGEERAKGNILERFSAQQFPDLHSELNLSSLELGDSALYFCASSVRGGGYTFGSGTRLTVV.

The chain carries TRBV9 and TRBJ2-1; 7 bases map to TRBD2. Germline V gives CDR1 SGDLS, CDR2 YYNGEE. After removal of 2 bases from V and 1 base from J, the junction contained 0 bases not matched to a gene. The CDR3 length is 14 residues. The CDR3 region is CASSVGLSYNEQFF. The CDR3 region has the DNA TGTGCCAGCAGCGTGGGACTATCCTACAATGAGCAGTTCTTC.

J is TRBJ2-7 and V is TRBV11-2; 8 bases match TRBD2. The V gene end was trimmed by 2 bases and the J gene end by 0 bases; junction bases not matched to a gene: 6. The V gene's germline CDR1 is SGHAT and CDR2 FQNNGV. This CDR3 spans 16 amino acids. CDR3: CASSLLASGSSYEQYF. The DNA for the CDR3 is TGTGCCAGCAGCTTATTAGCAAGCGGGAGCTCCTACGAGCAGTACTTC.

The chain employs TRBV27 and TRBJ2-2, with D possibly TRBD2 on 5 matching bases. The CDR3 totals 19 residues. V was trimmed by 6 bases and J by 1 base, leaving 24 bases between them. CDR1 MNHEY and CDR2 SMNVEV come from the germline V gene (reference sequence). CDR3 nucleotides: TGTGCCAGCAGCAGACGCGGACTTGGTTCAACCAAGAACACCGGGGAGCTGTTTTTT. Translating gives CASSRRGLGSTKNTGELFF.

The CDR3 sequence is CASSPGGAGYGYTF. The CDR3, as DNA: TGTGCCAGCAGCCCTGGGGGGGCTGGCTATGGCTACACCTTC. This chain joins TRBV25-1 and TRBJ1-2; D might be TRBD1 (6 bases). CDR1 is MGHDK and CDR2 is SYGVNS in the germline V gene. This CDR3 comprises 14 residues. V dropped 6 bases and J dropped 4 bases, with 15 bases sitting between them.

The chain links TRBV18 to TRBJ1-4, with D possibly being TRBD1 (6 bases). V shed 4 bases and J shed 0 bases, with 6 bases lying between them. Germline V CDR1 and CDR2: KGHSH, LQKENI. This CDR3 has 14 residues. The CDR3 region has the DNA TGTGCCAGCTCACGGACAGCAACTAATGAAAAACTGTTTTTT. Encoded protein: CASSRTATNEKLFF.

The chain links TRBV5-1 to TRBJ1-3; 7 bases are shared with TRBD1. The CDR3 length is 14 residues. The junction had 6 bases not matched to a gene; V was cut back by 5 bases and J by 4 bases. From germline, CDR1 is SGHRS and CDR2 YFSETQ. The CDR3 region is CASRETGSGNTIYF. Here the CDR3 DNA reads TGCGCCAGCAGAGAGACAGGGTCCGGAAACACCATATATTTT.

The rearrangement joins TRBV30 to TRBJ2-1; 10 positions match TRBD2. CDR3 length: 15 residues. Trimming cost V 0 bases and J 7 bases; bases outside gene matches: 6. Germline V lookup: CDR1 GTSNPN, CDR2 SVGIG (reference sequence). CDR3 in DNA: TGTGCCTGGAGTGTATCCAGCGGGGGGGCGAATGAGCAGTTCTTC. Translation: CAWSVSSGGANEQFF.

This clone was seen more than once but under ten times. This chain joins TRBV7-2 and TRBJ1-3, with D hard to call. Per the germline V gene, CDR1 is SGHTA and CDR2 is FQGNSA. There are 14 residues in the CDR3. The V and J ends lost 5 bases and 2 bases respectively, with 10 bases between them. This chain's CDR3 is CASSRTGAGNTIYF. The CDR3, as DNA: TGTGCCAGCAGCCGTACGGGAGCTGGAAACACCATATATTTT. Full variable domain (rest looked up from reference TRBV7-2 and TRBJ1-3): GAGVSQSPSNKVTEKGKDVELRCDPISGHTALYWYRQSLGQGLEFLIYFQGNSAPDKSGLPSDRFSAERTGGSVSTLTIQRTQQEDSAVYLCASSRTGAGNTIYFGEGSWLTVV.

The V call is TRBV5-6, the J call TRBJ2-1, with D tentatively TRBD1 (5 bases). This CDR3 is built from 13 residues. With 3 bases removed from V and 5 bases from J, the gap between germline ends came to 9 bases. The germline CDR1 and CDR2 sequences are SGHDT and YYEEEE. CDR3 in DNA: TGTGCCAGCAGCTCCAGGGCAAACAATGAGCAGTTCTTC. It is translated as CASSSRANNEQFF.

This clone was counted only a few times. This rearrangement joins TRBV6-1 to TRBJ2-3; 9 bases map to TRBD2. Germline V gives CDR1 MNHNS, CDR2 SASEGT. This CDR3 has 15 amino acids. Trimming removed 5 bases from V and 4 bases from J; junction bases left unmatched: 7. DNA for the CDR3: TGTGCCAGCAGTTTAAGTAGCGGGGGCTCAGATACGCAGTATTTT. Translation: CASSLSSGGSDTQYF.

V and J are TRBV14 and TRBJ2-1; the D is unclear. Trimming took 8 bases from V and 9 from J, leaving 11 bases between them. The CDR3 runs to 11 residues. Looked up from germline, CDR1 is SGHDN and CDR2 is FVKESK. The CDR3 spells CASGFGLEQFF. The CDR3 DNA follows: TGTGCCAGCGGATTTGGGCTTGAGCAGTTCTTC.

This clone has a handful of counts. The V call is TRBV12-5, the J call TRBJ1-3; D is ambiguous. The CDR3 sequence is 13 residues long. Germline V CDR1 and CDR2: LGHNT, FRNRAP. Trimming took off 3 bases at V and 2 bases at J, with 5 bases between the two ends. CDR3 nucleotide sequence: TGTGCTAGTGGTTTTGGGCCTGGAAACACCATATATTTT. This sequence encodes CASGFGPGNTIYF.

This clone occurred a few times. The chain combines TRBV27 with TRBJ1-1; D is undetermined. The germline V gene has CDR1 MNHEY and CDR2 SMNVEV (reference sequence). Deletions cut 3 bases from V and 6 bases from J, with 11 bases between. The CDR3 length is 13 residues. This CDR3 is CASSLGGSSEAFF. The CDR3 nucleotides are TGTGCCAGCAGTTTGGGAGGGAGTTCTGAAGCTTTCTTT.

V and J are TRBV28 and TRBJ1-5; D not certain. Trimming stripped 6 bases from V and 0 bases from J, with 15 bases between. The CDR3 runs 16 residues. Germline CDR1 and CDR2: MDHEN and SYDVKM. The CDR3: CASRSLGVDSNQPQHF. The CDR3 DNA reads TGTGCCAGCAGAAGCCTCGGGGTCGATAGCAATCAGCCCCAGCATTTT.

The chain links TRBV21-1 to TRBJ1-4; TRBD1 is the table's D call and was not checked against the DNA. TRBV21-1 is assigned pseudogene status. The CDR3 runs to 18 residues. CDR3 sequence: CASSIGTGTQCPNEKLFF. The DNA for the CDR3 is TGTGCCAGCAGCATAGGGACAGGGACTCAGTGCCCTAATGAAAAACTGTTTTTT.

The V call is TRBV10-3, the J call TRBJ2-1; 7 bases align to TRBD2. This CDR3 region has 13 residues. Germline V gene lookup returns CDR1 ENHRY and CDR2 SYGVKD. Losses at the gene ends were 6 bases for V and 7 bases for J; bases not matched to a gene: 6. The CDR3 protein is CAIREAGVNEQFF. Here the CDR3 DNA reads TGTGCCATCAGAGAGGCGGGGGTAAATGAGCAGTTCTTC.

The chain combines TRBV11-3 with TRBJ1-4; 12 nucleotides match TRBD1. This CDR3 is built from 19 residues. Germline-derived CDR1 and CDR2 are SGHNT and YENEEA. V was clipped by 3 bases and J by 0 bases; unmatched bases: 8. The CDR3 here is CASSLGPGTGGATNEKLFF. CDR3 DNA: TGTGCCAGCAGCTTGGGGCCCGGGACAGGGGGCGCAACTAATGAAAAACTGTTTTTT.

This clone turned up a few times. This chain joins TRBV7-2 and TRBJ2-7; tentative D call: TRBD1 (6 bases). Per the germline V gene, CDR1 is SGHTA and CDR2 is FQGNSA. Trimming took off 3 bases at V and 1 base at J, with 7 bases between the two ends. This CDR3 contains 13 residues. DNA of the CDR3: TGTGCCAGCAGCTTTACAGGGTCCTACGAGCAGTACTTC. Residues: CASSFTGSYEQYF.

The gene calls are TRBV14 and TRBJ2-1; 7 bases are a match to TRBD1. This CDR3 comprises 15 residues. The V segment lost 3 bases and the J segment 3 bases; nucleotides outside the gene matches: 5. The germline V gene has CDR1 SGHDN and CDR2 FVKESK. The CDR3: CASSQATGHYNEQFF. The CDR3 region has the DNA TGTGCCAGCAGCCAGGCGACAGGGCACTACAATGAGCAGTTCTTC.

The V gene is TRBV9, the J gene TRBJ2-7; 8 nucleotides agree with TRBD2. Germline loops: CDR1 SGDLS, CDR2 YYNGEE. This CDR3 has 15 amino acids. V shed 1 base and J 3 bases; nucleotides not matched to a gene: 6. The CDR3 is CASSVTSGGRYEQYF. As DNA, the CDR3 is TGTGCCAGCAGCGTAACGAGCGGGGGTCGCTACGAGCAGTACTTC. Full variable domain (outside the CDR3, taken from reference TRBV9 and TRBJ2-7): DSGVTQTPKHLITATGQRVTLRCSPRSGDLSVYWYQQSLDQGLQFLIQYYNGEERAKGNILERFSAQQFPDLHSELNLSSLELGDSALYFCASSVTSGGRYEQYFGPGTRLTVT.